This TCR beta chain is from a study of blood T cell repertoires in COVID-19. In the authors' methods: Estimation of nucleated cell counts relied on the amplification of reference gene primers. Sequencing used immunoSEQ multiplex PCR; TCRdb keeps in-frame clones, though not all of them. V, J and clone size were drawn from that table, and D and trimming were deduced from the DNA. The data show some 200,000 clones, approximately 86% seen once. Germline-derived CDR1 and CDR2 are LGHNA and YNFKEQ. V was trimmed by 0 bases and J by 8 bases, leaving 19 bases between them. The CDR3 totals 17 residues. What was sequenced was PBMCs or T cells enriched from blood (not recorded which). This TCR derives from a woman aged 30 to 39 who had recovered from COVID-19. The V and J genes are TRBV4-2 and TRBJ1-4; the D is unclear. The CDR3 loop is CASSQEEREGIGEKLFF. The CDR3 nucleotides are TGTGCCAGCAGCCAAGAAGAGAGGGAAGGTATTGGAGAAAAACTGTTTTTT.